This T cell receptor beta chain was identified during a study of beta chain features in type 1 diabetes. Notes on the study in general: Patients' naive, central memory and Treg TCRB repertoires seemed closer to one another than those of healthy donors. PCR might favor shorter templates, but any such skew would affect patients and controls equally.

Purity exceeding 98% was reached by all sorted populations. With regard to this clone: The target antigen is unknown.

Germline CDR1 MNHEY, CDR2 SVGAGI. The CDR3 loop spans 15 amino acids. V lost 2 bases and J 4 bases, leaving 13 bases between the germline ends. Since all of the isolated RNA was reverse transcribed, expressed TCRB transcripts were what got sequenced. Some 3.6 million reads on average were seen across naive, central memory and regulatory T cell samples. Measured with immunoSEQ multiplex PCR; TCRdb has only the in-frame clones, and not every one. The sample holds some 360,000 clones, around 20% seen once. Sequencing was performed on naive CD4+ T cells from blood. This chain uses TRBV6-5 with TRBJ2-3; D possibly corresponds to TRBD1 (5 bases). The TCR sequence derives from a woman younger than 30 in good health. The CDR3 bases are TGTGCCAGCAGTTACGGCAGGGAATTAGCAGATACGCAGTATTTT. This sequence encodes CASSYGRELADTQYF.